Listed here are 26 T cell receptor beta chains from one sample, sequenced in a study of T cells after yellow fever vaccination. One entry per CDR3 protein results from TCRdb running MiXCR on the 5' RACE reads. The sample carries some 400,000 distinct CDR3 sequences, 18% recorded once. The starting material was PBMCs, obtained before the yellow fever booster vaccination. These receptors were collected from a man between 18 and 29 years old who received the YFV17D yellow fever vaccine.

J is TRBJ2-1 and V is TRBV11-2, with D possibly TRBD2 on 6 matching bases. The ends were cut back, 0 bases at V and 8 bases at J, with 17 bases in the middle. The CDR3 runs to 16 residues. Germline loops: CDR1 SGHAT, CDR2 FQNNGV. The CDR3 reads CASSLDGTGRSHEQFF. CDR3 sequence (DNA): TGTGCCAGCAGCTTAGATGGGACGGGGAGGTCCCATGAGCAGTTCTTC. The full variable domain, rest sourced from reference TRBV11-2 and TRBJ2-1, is EAGVAQSPRYKIIEKRQSVAFWCNPISGHATLYWYQQILGQGPKLLIQFQNNGVVDDSQLPKDRFSAERLKGVDSTLKIQPAKLEDSAVYLCASSLDGTGRSHEQFFGPGTRLTVL.

The J gene is TRBJ2-3, the V gene TRBV9; the D call may be TRBD1 or TRBD2 (7 bases each). Germline V gene sequence: CDR1 SGDLS, CDR2 YYNGEE. V lost 0 bases and J lost 4, with 12 bases in between. This CDR3 has 15 residues. The CDR3 DNA sequence: TGTGCCAGCAGCGTAGGTCAGGGGGGGTCAGATACGCAGTATTTT. It yields the protein CASSVGQGGSDTQYF.

The chain joins TRBV4-2 to TRBJ1-1; weak D call: TRBD1 (5 bases). Between the trimmed V and J ends, which lost 4 bases and 5 bases, there was a span of 11 bases. CDR1 is LGHNA, CDR2 YNFKEQ, per germline. The CDR3 runs to 13 residues. Here the CDR3 reads CASSPGPGTEAFF. The CDR3 DNA reads as TGTGCCAGCAGCCCAGGGCCAGGGACTGAAGCTTTCTTT.

In its sample, this clonotype was seen a few times. CDR3 loop: CASRGLAGNAGELFF. In DNA, the CDR3 is TGTGCCAGCAGAGGACTAGCGGGAAACGCCGGGGAGCTGTTTTTT. The chain couples TRBV6-2 or TRBV6-3 to TRBJ2-2; TRBD2 agrees at 12 bases. CDR1 is MNHEY, CDR2 SVGEGT, per germline. The CDR3 has 15 amino acids. V shed 6 bases, J shed 6 bases, and the junction held 5 bases outside the gene matches.

This clonotype was seen a few times. The chain combines TRBV7-9 with TRBJ2-7; tentative D call: TRBD2 (5 bases). V lost 3 bases and J 2 bases, leaving 11 bases between the germline ends. Looked up from germline, CDR1 is SEHNR and CDR2 is FQNEAQ (reference sequence). CDR3 size: 14 residues. The CDR3 nucleotides read TGTGCCAGCAGCTTCTCTGAGGGCCCCTACGAGCAGTACTTC. This encodes CASSFSEGPYEQYF.

V is TRBV20-1 and J is TRBJ2-7, with D possibly being TRBD1 or TRBD2 (5 bases each). CDR3 length: 12 amino acids. V was trimmed by 0 bases and J by 6 bases, leaving 9 bases between them. Germline CDR1 reads DFQATT; CDR2 reads SNEGSKA (reference sequence). In DNA form, the CDR3 reads TGCAGTGCTAGAGATGAGGGGCGCGAGCAGTACTTC. It translates to CSARDEGREQYF.

This clonotype was found many times. J is TRBJ1-2 and V is TRBV6-1; the match to TRBD1 covers 8 bases. The length of the CDR3 is 14 residues. With V trimmed by 8 bases and J by 4 bases, 9 bases remained unmatched. Germline V gene data show CDR1 as MNHNS and CDR2 as SASEGT. CDR3 residues: CASHVGTGPYGYTF. The CDR3 coding sequence is TGTGCCAGCCACGTGGGGACAGGCCCCTATGGCTACACCTTC.

The chain recombines TRBV12-3 or TRBV12-4 with TRBJ2-7, with 8 nucleotides matching TRBD2. The CDR3 sequence is 16 residues long. V shed 8 bases and J 5 bases; nucleotides not matched to a gene: 17. The CDR3 region is CASSGGLGGGWDEQYF. The CDR3 nucleotides are TGTGCCAGCTCGGGGGGACTAGGGGGAGGTTGGGACGAGCAGTACTTC.

In its sample, this clonotype was seen many times. The chain uses TRBV4-2 and TRBJ2-6; D not resolved. Germline V gene sequence: CDR1 LGHNA, CDR2 YNFKEQ. V was cut by 1 base and J by 7 bases, with 5 bases left in between. The CDR3 is 13 amino acids. The CDR3 spells CASSQVQANVLTF. The CDR3 DNA reads TGTGCCAGCAGCCAAGTACAAGCCAACGTCCTGACTTTC.

The rearrangement links TRBV7-2 to TRBJ2-7; possible D gene TRBD2, 6 bases. The germline V gene encodes CDR1 SGHTA and CDR2 FQGNSA. Trimming pared 0 bases from V and 4 bases from J, leaving 10 bases between. This CDR3 contains 14 residues. In DNA form, the CDR3 reads TGTGCCAGCAGCTTAGCGGTCGGGGGTTACGAGCAGTACGTC. Protein: CASSLAVGGYEQYV.

The chain is built from TRBV2 and TRBJ1-5; TRBD1 matches 7 bases. Unmatched junction bases numbered 6, after V lost 6 bases and J lost 7 bases. CDR1 SNHLY and CDR2 FYNNEI come from the germline V gene. The CDR3 totals 13 residues. This CDR3 reads CASRSTGNQPQHF. CDR3 in DNA: TGTGCCAGCAGATCGACAGGGAACCAGCCCCAGCATTTT.

This clonotype was detected only a few times. The CDR3 sequence is CATIRRRGYNQPQHF. CDR3 nucleotide sequence: TGTGCCACCATAAGGAGGAGGGGATACAATCAGCCCCAGCATTTT. The rearrangement uses TRBV15 and TRBJ1-5, with D perhaps matching TRBD1 (5 bases). V gave up 7 bases and J gave up 3 bases, with 16 bases separating them. This CDR3 is built from 15 residues. The germline V gene encodes CDR1 LNHNV and CDR2 YYDKDF (reference sequence).

The chain couples TRBV15 to TRBJ1-4, with D hard to call. The CDR3 is 14 residues long. V was pared by 0 bases and J by 7 bases, with 9 bases between. Germline values: CDR1 LNHNV, CDR2 YYDKDF (reference sequence). In DNA, the CDR3 is TGTGCCACCAGCAGAGATGTGGTTACTGAAAAACTGTTTTTT. Encoded protein: CATSRDVVTEKLFF.

V and J are TRBV11-2 and TRBJ2-2; D gene uncertain. This CDR3 is built from 14 residues. Per the germline V gene, CDR1 is SGHAT and CDR2 is FQNNGV. V was pared by 3 bases and J by 3 bases, with 8 bases between. The CDR3 reads CASSLDGYTGELFF. DNA for the CDR3: TGTGCCAGCAGCTTGGACGGATACACCGGGGAGCTGTTTTTT.

This clonotype was seen more than once but under ten times. The chain joins TRBV7-9 to TRBJ1-1, with unresolved D. This CDR3 is 14 amino acids long. Germline CDR1 is SEHNR and CDR2 is FQNEAQ (reference sequence). V dropped 2 bases and J dropped 2 bases, with 9 bases sitting between them. The CDR3 nucleotides are TGTGCCAGCAGCTTAACATATGGAAACACTGAAGCTTTCTTT. It specifies CASSLTYGNTEAFF.

This chain connects TRBV6-2 or TRBV6-3 to TRBJ2-2; 8 bases are a match to TRBD2. This CDR3 comprises 16 residues. Germline CDR1 MNHEY, CDR2 SVGEGT. V was clipped by 0 bases and J by 7 bases; unmatched bases: 7. CDR3: CASSYSKSLAGGELFF. The DNA of the CDR3 is TGTGCCAGCAGTTACTCGAAGAGCCTAGCGGGCGGGGAGCTGTTTTTT.

V gene TRBV6-1 combines with J gene TRBJ1-1; D is perhaps TRBD1 (5 bases). The CDR3 consists of 13 residues. In germline, CDR1 is MNHNS, CDR2 SASEGT. The V end lost 6 bases, the J end lost 9 bases, and 17 bases lay between the germline ends. The CDR3 protein is CASRQGVGTQAFF. For the CDR3, the DNA is TGTGCCAGCAGGCAGGGTGTTGGGACTCAAGCTTTCTTT.

The gene calls are TRBV2 and TRBJ2-2; 8 bases agree with TRBD1. The CDR3 totals 15 residues. V was pared by 7 bases and J by 4 bases, with 8 bases of the junction left unmatched. Germline CDR1 is SNHLY and CDR2 is FYNNEI. This CDR3 is CASNPGQGGTGELFF. For the CDR3, the DNA is TGTGCCAGCAACCCAGGACAGGGTGGCACCGGGGAGCTGTTTTTT.

The gene calls are TRBV18 and TRBJ2-1; 10 bases match TRBD2. The CDR3 has 18 amino acids. The germline CDR1 and CDR2 sequences are KGHSH and LQKENI. V lost 5 bases, J lost 5 bases, and 15 bases stayed unmatched. The CDR3 loop reads CASSRQGGAGGPNNEQFF. The CDR3 nucleotides read TGTGCCAGCTCAAGACAGGGCGGAGCGGGGGGGCCTAACAATGAGCAGTTCTTC.

This chain's CDR3 is CASSQGGGVAAYTDTQYF. The CDR3 DNA reads TGCGCCAGCAGCCAAGGTGGGGGGGTAGCGGCCTACACAGATACGCAGTATTTT. J is TRBJ2-3 and V is TRBV4-3, with TRBD2 identical over 7 bases. The V gene's germline CDR1 is LGHNA and CDR2 YSLEER. CDR3 length: 18 residues. V lost 1 base to trimming and J lost 2 bases; unmatched junction nucleotides: 12.

This clonotype was recorded a few times. The chain is built from TRBV25-1 and TRBJ2-5; a possible D gene is TRBD1 (6 bases). The CDR3 consists of 12 residues. Germline V gives CDR1 MGHDK, CDR2 SYGVNS. Deletions cut 8 bases from V and 5 bases from J, with 12 bases between. The CDR3 region is CASAQGPETQYF. The CDR3 DNA follows: TGTGCCAGCGCACAGGGTCCCGAGACCCAGTACTTC.

For the CDR3, the DNA is TGTGCCAGCAGTTTCGGACTGAACACCGGGGAGCTGTTTTTT. Translated: CASSFGLNTGELFF. This chain joins TRBV7-3 and TRBJ2-2, with D possibly being TRBD2 (5 bases). The CDR3 extends over 14 amino acids. In germline, CDR1 is SGHTA, CDR2 FQGTGA. V was trimmed by 6 bases and J by 1 base, leaving 9 bases between them. Full variable domain (rest looked up from reference TRBV7-3 and TRBJ2-2): GAGVSQTPSNKVTEKGKYVELRCDPISGHTALYWYRQSLGQGPEFLIYFQGTGAADDSGLPNDRFFAVRPEGSVSTLKIQRTERGDSAVYLCASSFGLNTGELFFGEGSRLTVL.

This chain links TRBV29-1 with TRBJ2-7, with D uncertain. In germline, CDR1 is SQVTM, CDR2 ANQGSEA. V lost 0 bases and J lost 1, with 4 bases in between. The CDR3 is 12 residues long. The CDR3 protein is CSVEDTSYEQYV. DNA of the CDR3: TGCAGCGTTGAAGACACTTCCTACGAGCAGTACGTC.

This clonotype was seen a handful of times. The J gene is TRBJ2-3, the V gene TRBV7-9; D is uncertain. Trimming shortened V by 0 bases and J by 5 bases, and 12 bases separated the two germline ends. The CDR3 totals 15 residues. Germline CDR1 SEHNR, CDR2 FQNEAQ (reference sequence). DNA of the CDR3: TGTGCCAGCAGCTTAGCGCTCACGGCGCAAGATACGCAGTATTTT. Translated, it gives CASSLALTAQDTQYF.

This clonotype was counted a few times. The V gene is TRBV14, the J gene TRBJ1-4, with D perhaps TRBD1 (5 bases). Germline V gene lookup returns CDR1 SGHDN and CDR2 FVKESK. V was trimmed by 1 base and J by 4 bases, leaving 10 bases between them. CDR3 size: 15 residues. The CDR3 DNA sequence: TGTGCCAGCAGCCAAGTGGCAGGGCTTAATGAAAAACTGTTTTTT. Translating gives CASSQVAGLNEKLFF.

This chain uses TRBV20-1 with TRBJ2-5; D not certain. This CDR3 spans 12 amino acids. Germline-derived CDR1 and CDR2 are DFQATT and SNEGSKA (reference sequence). Trimming took 2 bases from V and 2 from J, leaving 6 bases between them. CDR3: CSARSSQETQYF. The CDR3 DNA sequence: TGCAGTGCTAGAAGTTCACAAGAGACCCAGTACTTC.